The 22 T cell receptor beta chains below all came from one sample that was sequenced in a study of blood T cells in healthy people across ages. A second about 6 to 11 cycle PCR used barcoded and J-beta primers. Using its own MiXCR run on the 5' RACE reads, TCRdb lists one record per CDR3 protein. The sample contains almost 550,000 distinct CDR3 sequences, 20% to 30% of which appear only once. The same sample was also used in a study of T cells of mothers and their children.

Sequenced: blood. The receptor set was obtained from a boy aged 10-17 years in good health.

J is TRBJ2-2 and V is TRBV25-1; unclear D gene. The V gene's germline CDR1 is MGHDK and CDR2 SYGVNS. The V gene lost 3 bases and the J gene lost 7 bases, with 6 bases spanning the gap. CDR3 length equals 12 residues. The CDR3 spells CASSEAYGELFF. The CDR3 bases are TGTGCCAGCAGTGAGGCTTACGGGGAGCTGTTTTTT.

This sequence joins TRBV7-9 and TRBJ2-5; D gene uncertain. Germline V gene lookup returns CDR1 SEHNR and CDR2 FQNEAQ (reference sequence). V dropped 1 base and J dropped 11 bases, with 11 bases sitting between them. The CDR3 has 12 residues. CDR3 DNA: TGTGCCAGCAGCTTAGTACCGCAAGAGCAGTACTTC. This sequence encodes CASSLVPQEQYF.

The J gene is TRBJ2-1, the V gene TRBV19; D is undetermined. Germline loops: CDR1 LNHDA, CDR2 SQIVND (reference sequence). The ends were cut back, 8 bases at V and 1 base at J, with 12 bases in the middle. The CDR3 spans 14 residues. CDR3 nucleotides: TGTGCCAGTGCACCTGGGGAATCCTACAATGAGCAGTTCTTC. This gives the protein CASAPGESYNEQFF.

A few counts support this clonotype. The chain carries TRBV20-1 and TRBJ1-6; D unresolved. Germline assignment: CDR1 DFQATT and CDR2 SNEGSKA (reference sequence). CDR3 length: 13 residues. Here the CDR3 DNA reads TGCAGCGCCCGGCAGGACTATAATTCACCCCTCCACTTT. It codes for CSARQDYNSPLHF.

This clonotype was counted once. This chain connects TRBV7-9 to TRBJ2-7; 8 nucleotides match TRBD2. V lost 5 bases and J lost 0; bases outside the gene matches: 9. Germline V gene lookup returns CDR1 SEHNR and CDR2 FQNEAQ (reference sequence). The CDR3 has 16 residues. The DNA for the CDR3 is TGTGCCAGCAGCCGAGAGACTAGCGTACTCTCCTACGAGCAGTACTTC. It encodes CASSRETSVLSYEQYF.

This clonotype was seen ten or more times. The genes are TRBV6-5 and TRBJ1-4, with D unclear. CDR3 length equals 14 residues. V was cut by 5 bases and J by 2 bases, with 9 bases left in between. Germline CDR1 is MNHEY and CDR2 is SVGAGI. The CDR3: CASSPIPTNEKLFF. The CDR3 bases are TGTGCCAGCAGTCCGATACCGACTAATGAAAAACTGTTTTTT.

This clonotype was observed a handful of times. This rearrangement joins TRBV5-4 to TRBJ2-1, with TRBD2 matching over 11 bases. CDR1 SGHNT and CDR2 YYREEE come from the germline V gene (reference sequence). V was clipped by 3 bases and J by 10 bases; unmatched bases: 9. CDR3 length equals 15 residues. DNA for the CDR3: TGTGCCAGCAGCTCCGATAGCGGGAGGGACAGGGAGCAGTTCTTC. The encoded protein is CASSSDSGRDREQFF.

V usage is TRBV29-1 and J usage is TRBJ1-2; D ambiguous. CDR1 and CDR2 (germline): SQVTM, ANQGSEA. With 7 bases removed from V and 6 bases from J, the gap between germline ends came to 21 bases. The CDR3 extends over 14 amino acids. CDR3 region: CSGSIGTSINGYTF. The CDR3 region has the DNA TGCAGCGGTTCTATAGGAACCTCTATTAATGGCTACACCTTC.

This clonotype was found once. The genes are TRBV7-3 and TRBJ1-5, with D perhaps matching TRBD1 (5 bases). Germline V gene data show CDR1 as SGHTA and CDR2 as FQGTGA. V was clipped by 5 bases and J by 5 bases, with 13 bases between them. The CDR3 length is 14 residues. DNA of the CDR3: TGTGCCAGCAGCCAGGGTCCAACAGATCAGCCCCAGCATTTT. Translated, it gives CASSQGPTDQPQHF.

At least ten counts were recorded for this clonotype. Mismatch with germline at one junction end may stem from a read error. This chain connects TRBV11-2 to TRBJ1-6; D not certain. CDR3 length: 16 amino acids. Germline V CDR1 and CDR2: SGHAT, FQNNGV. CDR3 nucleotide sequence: TGTGCCAGCAGCCTAGAGGCAGCAGGAATTAATTCACCCCTCCACTTT. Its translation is CASSLEAAGINSPLHF.

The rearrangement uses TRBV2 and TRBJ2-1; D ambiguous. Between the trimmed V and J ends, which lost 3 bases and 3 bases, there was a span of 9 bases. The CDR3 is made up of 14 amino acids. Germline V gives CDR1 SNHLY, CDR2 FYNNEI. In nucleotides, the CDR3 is TGTGCCAGCAGTGACCGGGTCAACTACAATGAGCAGTTCTTC. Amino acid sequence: CASSDRVNYNEQFF.

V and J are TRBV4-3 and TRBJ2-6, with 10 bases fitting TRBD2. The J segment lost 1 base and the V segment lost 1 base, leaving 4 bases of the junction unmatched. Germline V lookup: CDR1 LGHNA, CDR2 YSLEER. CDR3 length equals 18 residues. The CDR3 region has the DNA TGCGCCAGCAGCCAAGTAAGCGGGGGGGCTTCTGGGGCCAACGTCCTGACTTTC. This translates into CASSQVSGGASGANVLTF.

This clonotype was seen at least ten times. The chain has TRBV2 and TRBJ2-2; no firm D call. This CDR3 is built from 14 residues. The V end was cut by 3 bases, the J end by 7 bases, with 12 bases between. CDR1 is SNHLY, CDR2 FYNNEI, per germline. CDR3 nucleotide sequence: TGTGCCAGCAGTGACCGGAGAACGGGCGGGGAGCTGTTTTTT. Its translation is CASSDRRTGGELFF.

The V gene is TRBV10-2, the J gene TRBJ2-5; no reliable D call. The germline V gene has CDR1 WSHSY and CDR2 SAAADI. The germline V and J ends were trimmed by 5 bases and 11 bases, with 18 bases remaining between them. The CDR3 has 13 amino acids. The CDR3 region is CASSSGGWGEQYF. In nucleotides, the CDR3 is TGCGCCAGCAGTTCTGGTGGGTGGGGTGAGCAGTACTTC.

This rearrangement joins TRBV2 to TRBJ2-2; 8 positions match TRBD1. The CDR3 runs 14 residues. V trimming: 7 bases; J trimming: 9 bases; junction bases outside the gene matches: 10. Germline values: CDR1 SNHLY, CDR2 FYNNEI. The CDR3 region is CASTGQGWTWELFF. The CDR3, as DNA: TGTGCCAGCACAGGACAGGGATGGACCTGGGAGCTGTTTTTT.

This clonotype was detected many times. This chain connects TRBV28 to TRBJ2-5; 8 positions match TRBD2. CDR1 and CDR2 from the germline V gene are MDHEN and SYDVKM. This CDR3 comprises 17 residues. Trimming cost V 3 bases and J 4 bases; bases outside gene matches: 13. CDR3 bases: TGTGCCAGCAGTTTCTCCCTAGCGGGCGCCTTGGGAGAGACCCAGTACTTC. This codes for CASSFSLAGALGETQYF.

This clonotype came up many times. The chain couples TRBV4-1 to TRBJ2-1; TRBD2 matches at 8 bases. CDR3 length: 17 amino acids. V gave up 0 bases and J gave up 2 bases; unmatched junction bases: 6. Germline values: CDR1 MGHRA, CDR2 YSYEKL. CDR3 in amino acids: CASSQDPFSGTYNEQFF. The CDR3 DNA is TGCGCCAGCAGCCAAGACCCGTTTAGCGGGACCTACAATGAGCAGTTCTTC.

CDR3 sequence: CSAGRYSGANVLTF. In nucleotides, the CDR3 is TGCAGCGCTGGGCGGTACTCTGGGGCCAACGTCCTGACTTTC. The chain uses TRBV20-1 and TRBJ2-6, with D uncertain. The CDR3 is made up of 14 amino acids. The germline gives CDR1 DFQATT, CDR2 SNEGSKA (reference sequence).

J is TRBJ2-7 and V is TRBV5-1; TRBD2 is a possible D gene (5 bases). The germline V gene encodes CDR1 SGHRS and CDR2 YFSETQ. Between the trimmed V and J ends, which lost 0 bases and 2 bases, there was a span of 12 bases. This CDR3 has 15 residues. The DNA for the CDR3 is TGCGCCAGCAGCTTGGGACGGACCGGGACCTACGAGCAGTACTTC. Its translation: CASSLGRTGTYEQYF.

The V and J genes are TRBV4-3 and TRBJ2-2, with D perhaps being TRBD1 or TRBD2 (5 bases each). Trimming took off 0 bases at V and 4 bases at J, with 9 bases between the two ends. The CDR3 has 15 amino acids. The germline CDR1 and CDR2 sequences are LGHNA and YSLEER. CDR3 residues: CASSQDGAGTGELFF. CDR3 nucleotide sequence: TGCGCCAGCAGCCAAGATGGGGCGGGCACCGGGGAGCTGTTTTTT.

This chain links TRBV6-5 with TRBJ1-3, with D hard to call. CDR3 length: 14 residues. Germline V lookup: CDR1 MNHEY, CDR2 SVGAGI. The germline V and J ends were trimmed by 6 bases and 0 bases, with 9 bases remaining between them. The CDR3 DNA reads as TGTGCCAGCAGGGCCCCGAGCTCTGGAAACACCATATATTTT. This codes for CASRAPSSGNTIYF.

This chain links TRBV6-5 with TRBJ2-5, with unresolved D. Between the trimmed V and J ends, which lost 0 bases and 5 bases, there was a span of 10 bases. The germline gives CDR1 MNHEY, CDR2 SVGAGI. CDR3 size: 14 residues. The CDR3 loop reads CASSYSWGMETQYF. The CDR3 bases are TGTGCCAGCAGTTACTCGTGGGGTATGGAGACCCAGTACTTC.